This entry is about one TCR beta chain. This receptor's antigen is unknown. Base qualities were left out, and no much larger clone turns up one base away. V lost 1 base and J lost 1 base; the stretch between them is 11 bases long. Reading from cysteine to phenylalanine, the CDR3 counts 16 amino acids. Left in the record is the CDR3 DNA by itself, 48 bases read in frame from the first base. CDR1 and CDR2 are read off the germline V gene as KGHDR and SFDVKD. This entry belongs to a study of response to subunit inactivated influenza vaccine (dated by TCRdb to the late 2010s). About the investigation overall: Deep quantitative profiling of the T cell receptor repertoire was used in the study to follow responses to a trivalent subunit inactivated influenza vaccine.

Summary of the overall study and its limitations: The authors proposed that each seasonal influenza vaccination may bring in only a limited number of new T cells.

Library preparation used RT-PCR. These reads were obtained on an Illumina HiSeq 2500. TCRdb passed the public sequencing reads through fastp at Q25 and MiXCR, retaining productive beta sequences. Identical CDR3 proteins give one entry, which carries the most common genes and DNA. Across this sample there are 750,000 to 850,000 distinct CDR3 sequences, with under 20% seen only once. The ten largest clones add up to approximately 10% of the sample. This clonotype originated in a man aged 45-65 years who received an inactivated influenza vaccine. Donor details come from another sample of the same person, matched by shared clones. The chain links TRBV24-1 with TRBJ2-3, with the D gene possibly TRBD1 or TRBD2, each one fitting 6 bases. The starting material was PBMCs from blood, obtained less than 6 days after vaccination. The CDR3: CATSDFGGDGTDTQYF. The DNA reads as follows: TGTGCCACCAGTGATTTCGGGGGCGACGGCACAGATACGCAGTATTTT.